This TCR beta chain derives from a study of shared clonotypes between healthy human individuals. Naive CD8 cells comprised CD45RO-negative, CCR7-positively selected cells, excluding terminally differentiated effector memory CD45RA+ cells. From germline, CDR1 is MNHEY and CDR2 SMNVEV (reference sequence). The CDR3 totals 15 residues. The V and J ends lost 2 bases and 6 bases respectively, with 14 bases between them. The data were produced by immunoSEQ multiplex PCR, yet TCRdb's version contains in-frame clones alone and is incomplete. The repertoire holds nearly 2 million clones, with approximately 94% as singletons.

This chain joins TRBV27 and TRBJ1-5; D possibly corresponds to TRBD1 (6 bases). The sequence derives from a man aged 18 to 30 in good health. Sequenced material: naive CD8+ T cells sorted from blood. CDR3 DNA sequence: TGTGCCAGCAGTTTAATTGGACAGCCCGGTCAGCCCCAGCATTTT. Translating it yields CASSLIGQPGQPQHF.